The 13 T cell receptor beta chains below were found in one sample sequenced in a study of T cell responses to AZD1222 COVID-19 vaccine. TCRdb's table, derived via immunoSEQ multiplex PCR, lists solely in-frame clones and lacks some. The sample lists roughly 35,000 clones, 86% occurring once. The sequenced sample was peripheral blood, obtained 28 days after the second AZD1222 dose. The receptors here all came from an adult who received the AZD1222 COVID-19 vaccine.

This chain joins TRBV27 and TRBJ1-1; D might be TRBD1 (6 bases). Germline V gene sequence: CDR1 MNHEY, CDR2 SMNVEV (reference sequence). There are 15 residues in the CDR3. Trimming removed 6 bases from V and 4 bases from J, with 18 bases in between. This CDR3 reads CASSLAGAQGTEAFF. CDR3 sequence (DNA): TGTGCCAGCAGCCTCGCAGGGGCCCAGGGCACTGAAGCTTTCTTT.

The V and J genes are TRBV2 and TRBJ1-5, with 11 bases aligning to TRBD1. Germline CDR1 is SNHLY and CDR2 is FYNNEI. V trimming: 5 bases; J trimming: 5 bases; junction bases outside the gene matches: 8. The CDR3 has 16 residues. The CDR3 nucleotides read TGTGCCAGCAGTCCGTACGGACAGGGGGCGGATCAGCCCCAGCATTTT. It codes for CASSPYGQGADQPQHF.

The chain is built from TRBV21-1 and TRBJ2-7; TRBD2, the table's D call, lacks a check against the DNA. TRBV21-1 is recorded as a pseudogene. This CDR3 contains 17 residues. The chain's CDR3 is CASSKGAGGSELEEQYF. The CDR3 nucleotides read TGTGCCAGCAGCAAAGGGGCAGGCGGGAGTGAGCTCGAAGAGCAGTACTTC.

The rearrangement links TRBV5-1 to TRBJ1-4; TRBD1 aligns across 10 bases. Per the germline V gene, CDR1 is SGHRS and CDR2 is YFSETQ. The CDR3 has 18 residues. J gave up 2 bases and V 1 base, and 8 bases lay outside the gene matches. The CDR3 nucleotides are TGCGCCAGCAGCTTGAACGGTCGACAGGGGGCGACTAATGAAAAACTGTTTTTT. Protein: CASSLNGRQGATNEKLFF. The variable domain in full, with the rest retrieved from reference TRBV5-1 and TRBJ1-4, is KAGVTQTPRYLIKTRGQQVTLSCSPISGHRSVSWYQQTPGQGLQFLFEYFSETQRNKGNFPGRFSGRQFSNSRSEMNVSTLELGDSALYLCASSLNGRQGATNEKLFFGSGTQLSVL.

The chain couples TRBV5-5 to TRBJ2-3, with TRBD1 matching over 10 bases. The CDR3 is 19 amino acids. The V gene end was trimmed by 0 bases and the J gene end by 4 bases; junction bases not matched to a gene: 14. Germline V gene lookup returns CDR1 SGHKS and CDR2 YYEKEE (reference sequence). This chain's CDR3 is CASSLVRDRGLIMADTQYF. CDR3 DNA: TGTGCCAGCAGCTTGGTTCGGGACAGGGGTTTAATTATGGCAGATACGCAGTATTTT. The full variable domain, with the rest looked up from reference TRBV5-5 and TRBJ2-3, is DAGVTQSPTHLIKTRGQQVTLRCSPISGHKSVSWYQQVLGQGPQFIFQYYEKEERGRGNFPDRFSARQFPNYSSELNVNALLLGDSALYLCASSLVRDRGLIMADTQYFGPGTRLTVL.

The V gene is TRBV7-2, the J gene TRBJ1-4; D is ambiguous. Trimming removed 6 bases from V and 5 bases from J, with 16 bases in between. Germline V gene lookup returns CDR1 SGHTA and CDR2 FQGNSA. The CDR3 covers 15 residues. CDR3 region: CASRWTSGKNEKLFF. CDR3 DNA: TGTGCCAGCAGGTGGACTTCTGGCAAGAATGAAAAACTGTTTTTT. Looking up the rest from reference TRBV7-2 and TRBJ1-4 gives the full variable domain: GAGVSQSPSNKVTEKGKDVELRCDPISGHTALYWYRQSLGQGLEFLIYFQGNSAPDKSGLPSDRFSAERTGGSVSTLTIQRTQQEDSAVYLCASRWTSGKNEKLFFGSGTQLSVL.

This chain joins TRBV7-9 and TRBJ2-2; TRBD1 might be the D (6 bases). V was trimmed by 5 bases and J by 0 bases, leaving 10 bases between them. The CDR3 contains 15 residues. Germline V gene lookup returns CDR1 SEHNR and CDR2 FQNEAQ (reference sequence). Here the CDR3 DNA reads TGTGCCAGCAGCCAACAGGGCCCGAACACCGGGGAGCTGTTTTTT. This encodes CASSQQGPNTGELFF.

The chain uses TRBV30 and TRBJ2-7; D tentatively reads TRBD1 or TRBD2 (5 bases each). V shed 0 bases and J shed 4 bases, with 10 bases lying between them. The CDR3 consists of 13 residues. Germline CDR1 GTSNPN, CDR2 SVGIG (reference sequence). The CDR3 DNA reads as TGTGCCTGGAGTGTTCTGGGGGAGTACGAGCAGTACTTC. It codes for CAWSVLGEYEQYF.

V and J are TRBV7-6 and TRBJ2-5; 11 nucleotides agree with TRBD2. CDR1 and CDR2 from the germline V gene are SGHVS and FNYEAQ. The CDR3 spans 17 residues. J gave up 5 bases and V 1 base, and 9 bases lay outside the gene matches. The CDR3 DNA is TGTGCCAGCAGCTTAGGTGGGCTAGCGGGGGGCCTGGAGACCCAGTACTTC. As protein: CASSLGGLAGGLETQYF. Complete variable domain (other parts from reference TRBV7-6 and TRBJ2-5): GAGVSQSPRYKVTKRGQDVALRCDPISGHVSLYWYRQALGQGPEFLTYFNYEAQQDKSGLPNDRFSAERPEGSISTLTIQRTEQRDSAMYRCASSLGGLAGGLETQYFGPGTRLLVL.

This rearrangement joins TRBV7-2 to TRBJ2-5; 10 nucleotides match TRBD2. Germline V gene data show CDR1 as SGHTA and CDR2 as FQGNSA. V dropped 5 bases and J dropped 2; count of bases not matched to a gene: 8. The CDR3 totals 16 residues. The DNA of the CDR3 is TGTGCCAGCAGCCGGGCTAGCGGGAGTGGACAAGAGACCCAGTACTTC. Encoded protein: CASSRASGSGQETQYF.

The chain has TRBV5-1 and TRBJ2-5; 8 bases map to TRBD1. V gave up 3 bases and J gave up 2 bases; unmatched junction bases: 12. Germline CDR1 is SGHRS and CDR2 is YFSETQ. The CDR3 runs 17 residues. In DNA form, the CDR3 reads TGCGCCAGCAGCTGGCAGTACAGGGGGACGAATCAAGAGACCCAGTACTTC. This codes for CASSWQYRGTNQETQYF. The full variable domain, with the rest looked up from reference TRBV5-1 and TRBJ2-5, is KAGVTQTPRYLIKTRGQQVTLSCSPISGHRSVSWYQQTPGQGLQFLFEYFSETQRNKGNFPGRFSGRQFSNSRSEMNVSTLELGDSALYLCASSWQYRGTNQETQYFGPGTRLLVL.

The chain uses TRBV28 and TRBJ1-3, with D possibly being TRBD1 (5 bases). The germline V and J ends were trimmed by 5 bases and 0 bases, with 11 bases remaining between them. Germline loops: CDR1 MDHEN, CDR2 SYDVKM. The CDR3 is 15 amino acids. The CDR3 loop is CASSPDSFSGNTIYF. The DNA of the CDR3 is TGTGCCAGCAGTCCCGACAGCTTCTCTGGAAACACCATATATTTT.

Concerning this clone: Other DNA sequences in the same sample also yield this CDR3. V and J are TRBV18 and TRBJ2-2; TRBD1 matches at 7 bases. V was pared by 4 bases and J by 1 base, with 3 bases of the junction left unmatched. Germline V gene sequence: CDR1 KGHSH, CDR2 LQKENI. CDR3 length equals 15 residues. The CDR3 protein is CASSLGQENTGELFF. CDR3 coding DNA: TGTGCCAGCTCACTCGGACAGGAGAACACCGGGGAGCTGTTTTTT.